Described below is a single T cell receptor beta chain sequence and its context. The antigen remains undetermined. Produced via immunoSEQ multiplex PCR; TCRdb's table is partial and in-frame only. The data show 100,000 to 150,000 clones, around 84% seen once. This entry belongs to a study of T cell responses to AZD1222 COVID-19 vaccine. Study observations and caveats: Donors skewed white British and female; clonal diversity was possibly underestimated. Among those given AZD1222, only five to seven were seropositive at baseline.

Germline-derived CDR1 and CDR2 are SQVTM and ANQGSEA. Trimming removed 6 bases at V and 6 bases at J, with 12 bases between. The CDR3 spans 13 residues. The input for sequencing was peripheral blood, taken 28 days after the second AZD1222 dose. The chain carries TRBV29-1 and TRBJ1-6; weak D call: TRBD1 (6 bases). The TCR was taken from an adult who received the AZD1222 COVID-19 vaccine. The DNA for the CDR3 is TGCAGCGTAAGGGACACCGGTAATTCACCCCTCCACTTT. It specifies CSVRDTGNSPLHF.